Below, 19 T cell receptor beta chains from the same sample are listed, as sequenced in a study of shared T cell receptors in the human thymus. This table comes from immunoSEQ multiplex PCR, and its TCRdb copy is limited to in-frame clones, with some not included. There are a few hundred thousand clones in the sample; 85% to 95% occur only once, and roughly 0.02% lies in the top ten. The material sequenced was thymocytes. These receptors all come from a human donor.

V and J are TRBV30 and TRBJ2-1; D may be TRBD1 (5 bases). Germline loops: CDR1 GTSNPN, CDR2 SVGIG (reference sequence). Trimming took off 0 bases at V and 8 bases at J, with 26 bases between the two ends. The CDR3 contains 18 residues. This chain's CDR3 is CAWSVQGLDPTGADEQFF. CDR3 in DNA: TGTGCCTGGAGTGTACAAGGGTTGGACCCCACTGGGGCCGATGAGCAGTTCTTC.

This chain links TRBV11-3 with TRBJ1-2; D is unclear. V lost 0 bases and J 11 bases, leaving 16 bases between the germline ends. Germline values: CDR1 SGHNT, CDR2 YENEEA. This CDR3 has 14 amino acids. In DNA form, the CDR3 reads TGTGCCAGCAGCTTAGATTCCCACGGAGCGGCGTACACCTTC. Protein: CASSLDSHGAAYTF. Drawing the rest from reference TRBV11-3 and TRBJ1-2, the complete variable domain is EAGVVQSPRYKIIEKKQPVAFWCNPISGHNTLYWYLQNLGQGPELLIRYENEEAVDDSQLPKDRFSAERLKGVDSTLKIQPAELGDSAVYLCASSLDSHGAAYTFGSGTRLTVV.

V usage is TRBV29-1 and J usage is TRBJ2-3; D gene uncertain. Germline lookup yields CDR1 SQVTM and CDR2 ANQGSEA. CDR3 length: 10 residues. The V end was cut by 7 bases, the J end by 1 base, with 3 bases between. CDR3 DNA: TGCAGCGACCGCACAGATACGCAGTATTTT. As protein: CSDRTDTQYF.

The V and J genes are TRBV30 and TRBJ2-3, with a weak D call TRBD2 (5 bases). The V gene's germline CDR1 is GTSNPN and CDR2 SVGIG (reference sequence). V lost 0 bases and J 4 bases, leaving 20 bases between the germline ends. This CDR3 has 17 amino acids. Written as DNA, the CDR3 is TGTGCCTGGAGTGTACTGAAGAGGCTAGCCATCGCAGATACGCAGTATTTT. Its protein product is CAWSVLKRLAIADTQYF.

This chain connects TRBV28 to TRBJ2-2; 8 bases fit TRBD2. CDR3 length equals 18 residues. CDR1 and CDR2 (germline): MDHEN, SYDVKM. After removal of 5 bases from V and 0 bases from J, the junction contained 11 bases not matched to a gene. In nucleotides, the CDR3 is TGTGCCAGCAGTGTAGGGGGACTAGAGAGTACGAACACCGGGGAGCTGTTTTTT. Its protein product is CASSVGGLESTNTGELFF.

The chain has TRBV6-6 and TRBJ1-2; 9 bases match TRBD1. With 6 bases clipped from V and 3 bases from J, the junction kept 2 bases outside the gene matches. This CDR3 region has 13 residues. Per the germline V gene, CDR1 is MNHNY and CDR2 is SVGAGI (reference sequence). The CDR3 region is CASRTGGDYGYTF. The DNA of the CDR3 is TGTGCCAGCAGGACAGGGGGGGACTATGGCTACACCTTC.

The V and J genes are TRBV28 and TRBJ2-1; no firm D call. V was pared by 6 bases and J by 8 bases, with 26 bases between. This CDR3 is built from 17 residues. Per germline, CDR1 MDHEN and CDR2 SYDVKM. CDR3 DNA: TGTGCCAGCAGAACCTCAGCCCCGAGGTCTTTTGGCGATGAGCAGTTCTTC. Protein: CASRTSAPRSFGDEQFF.

This chain links TRBV10-3 with TRBJ1-1, with no clear D. Germline CDR1 and CDR2: ENHRY and SYGVKD. The CDR3 length is 18 residues. The V gene lost 6 bases and the J gene lost 2 bases, with 25 bases spanning the gap. As DNA, the CDR3 is TGTGCCATCAGCCCGACACATGGGGTCATCTCATACAACACTGAAGCTTTCTTT. Protein: CAISPTHGVISYNTEAFF.

V gene TRBV4-1 combines with J gene TRBJ2-2, with no clear D. The V gene's germline CDR1 is MGHRA and CDR2 YSYEKL. The CDR3 sequence is 15 residues long. V dropped 0 bases and J dropped 6 bases, with 11 bases sitting between them. The CDR3 sequence: CASSQEEWVAGELFF. As DNA, the CDR3 is TGCGCCAGCAGCCAAGAAGAATGGGTGGCCGGGGAGCTGTTTTTT.

The chain joins TRBV9 to TRBJ2-1; 8 nucleotides line up with TRBD2. Germline loops: CDR1 SGDLS, CDR2 YYNGEE. J gave up 4 bases and V 4 bases, and 16 bases lay outside the gene matches. The CDR3 spans 18 residues. CDR3 DNA: TGTGCCAGCAGCCCCCCAACCTTAGTAGCGGGATTATACAATGAGCAGTTCTTC. This translates into CASSPPTLVAGLYNEQFF.

This chain links TRBV14 with TRBJ1-1; D gene unclear. Germline lookup yields CDR1 SGHDN and CDR2 FVKESK. The CDR3 contains 14 residues. Trimming took 5 bases from V and 4 from J, leaving 14 bases between them. The CDR3 protein is CASSNRKRSTEAFF. CDR3 nucleotide sequence: TGTGCCAGCAGCAACCGGAAGAGAAGCACTGAAGCTTTCTTT.

The V gene is TRBV6-6, the J gene TRBJ1-5; D possibly corresponds to TRBD1 (6 bases). Deletions cut 7 bases from V and 4 bases from J, with 8 bases between. Germline V gene sequence: CDR1 MNHNY, CDR2 SVGAGI (reference sequence). CDR3 length equals 12 residues. Written as DNA, the CDR3 is TGTGCCAGCACCAGGGGTAATCAGCCCCAGCATTTT. Translated, it gives CASTRGNQPQHF.

V gene TRBV10-3 combines with J gene TRBJ2-7; D is possibly TRBD1 (5 bases). Germline V CDR1 and CDR2: ENHRY, SYGVKD. V was clipped by 6 bases and J by 4 bases, with 13 bases between them. The CDR3 spans 13 residues. CDR3: CAISPARQYEQYF. DNA for the CDR3: TGTGCCATCAGCCCAGCGAGACAGTACGAGCAGTACTTC.

The rearrangement uses TRBV11-2 and TRBJ2-5; D remains ambiguous. CDR3 length: 17 amino acids. Trimming pared 2 bases from V and 1 base from J, leaving 17 bases between. The germline gives CDR1 SGHAT, CDR2 FQNNGV. The DNA for the CDR3 is TGTGCCAGCAGCTTACGAGGCCGCCTACGTTCCCAAGAGACCCAGTACTTC. It is translated as CASSLRGRLRSQETQYF.

The chain uses TRBV6-1 and TRBJ1-5, with a possible D match to TRBD1 (6 bases). This CDR3 spans 14 amino acids. The V gene's germline CDR1 is MNHNS and CDR2 SASEGT. Trimming left V 6 bases short and J 4 bases short, with 13 bases between. The CDR3 region is CASSASTGNQPQHF. Here the CDR3 DNA reads TGTGCCAGCAGCGCCTCCACAGGGAATCAGCCCCAGCATTTT.

The chain combines TRBV2 with TRBJ2-1; D possibly corresponds to TRBD1 (6 bases). The CDR3 is made up of 13 amino acids. Between the trimmed V and J ends, which lost 2 bases and 9 bases, there was a span of 11 bases. Per germline, CDR1 SNHLY and CDR2 FYNNEI. The DNA for the CDR3 is TGTGCCAGCAGTGAACTACAGGGTGGTGAGCAGTTCTTC. Translation gives CASSELQGGEQFF.

This chain uses TRBV6-1 with TRBJ1-5; no clear D gene. The CDR3 covers 14 residues. Trimming cost V 2 bases and J 5 bases, with 10 bases left between them. CDR1 is MNHNS, CDR2 SASEGT, per germline. The CDR3 loop reads CASSETGGDQPQHF. CDR3 bases: TGTGCCAGCAGTGAAACCGGTGGGGATCAGCCCCAGCATTTT.

The chain links TRBV28 to TRBJ1-1, with D perhaps TRBD1 (5 bases). Deletions cut 4 bases from V and 0 bases from J, with 9 bases between. This CDR3 spans 14 amino acids. Germline CDR1 reads MDHEN; CDR2 reads SYDVKM. CDR3 DNA sequence: TGTGCCAGCAGTTGGGGACTCCTGAACACTGAAGCTTTCTTT. Protein sequence: CASSWGLLNTEAFF.

This chain connects TRBV6-5 to TRBJ2-3, with D possibly TRBD1 on 5 matching bases. V was clipped by 4 bases and J by 2 bases, with 13 bases between them. The CDR3 spans 15 residues. CDR1 is MNHEY and CDR2 is SVGAGI in the germline V gene. The CDR3 is CASSCGARLTDTQYF. Here the CDR3 DNA reads TGTGCCAGCAGTTGTGGGGCTAGACTCACAGATACGCAGTATTTT.